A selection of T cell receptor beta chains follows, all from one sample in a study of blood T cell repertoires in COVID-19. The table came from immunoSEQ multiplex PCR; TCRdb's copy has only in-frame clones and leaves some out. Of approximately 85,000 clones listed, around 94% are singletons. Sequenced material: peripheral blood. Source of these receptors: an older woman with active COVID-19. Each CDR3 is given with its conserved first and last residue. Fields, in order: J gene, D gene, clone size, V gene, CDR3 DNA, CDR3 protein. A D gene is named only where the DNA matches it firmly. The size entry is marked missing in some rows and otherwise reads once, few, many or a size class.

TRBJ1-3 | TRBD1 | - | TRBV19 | TGTGCCAGCCGCGGGACAGGCTTCGACGGCTCTGGAAACACCATATATTTT | CASRGTGFDGSGNTIYF
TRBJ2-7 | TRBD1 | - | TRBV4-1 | TGCGCCAGCAGCCAAGCCCCGGACAGGAGCTACGAGCAGTACTTC | CASSQAPDRSYEQYF
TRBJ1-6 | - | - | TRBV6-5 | TGTGCCAGCAAAAAGGGGTCCAGCTATAATTCACCCCTCCACTTT | CASKKGSSYNSPLHF
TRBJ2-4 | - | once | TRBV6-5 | TGTGCCAGCGCTGTTGTGGGCCAGAGAAACATTCAGTACTTC | CASAVVGQRNIQYF
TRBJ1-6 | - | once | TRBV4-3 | TGCGCCAGCAGCCAGGAGGTACTGAACTATAATTCACCCCTCCACTTT | CASSQEVLNYNSPLHF
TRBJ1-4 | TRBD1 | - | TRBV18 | TGTGCCAGCTCACTGCCAACGGACAGGGACCGATCAAAACTGTTTTTT | CASSLPTDRDRSKLFF
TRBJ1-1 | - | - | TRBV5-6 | TGTGCCAGCAGCTTGAGGGGGGGGGACCCTAACACTGAAGCTTTCTTT | CASSLRGGDPNTEAFF
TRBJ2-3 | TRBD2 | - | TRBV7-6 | TGTGCCAGCAGCCCATGGGGAAGCGGGGGTCCCACAGATACGCAGTATTTT | CASSPWGSGGPTDTQYF
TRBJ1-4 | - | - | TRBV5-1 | TGCGCCAGCAGCTTGAATTCTGGACATTACGAAAAACTGTTTTTT | CASSLNSGHYEKLFF
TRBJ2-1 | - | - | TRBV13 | TGTGCCAGCAGCTTAACCACTAGCTCCTACAATGAGCAGTTCTTC | CASSLTTSSYNEQFF
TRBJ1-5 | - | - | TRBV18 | TGTGCCAGCTCTTCCCTCGGGAACCCCGATCAGCCCCAGCATTTT | CASSSLGNPDQPQHF
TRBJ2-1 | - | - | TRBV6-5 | TGTGCCAGCAGTCGAGGCCCGGACAATGAGCAGTTCTTC | CASSRGPDNEQFF
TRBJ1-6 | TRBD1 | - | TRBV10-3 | TGTGCCATCAGTGAGTGGACAGGGGCCCTTAATTCACCCCTCCACTTT | CAISEWTGALNSPLHF
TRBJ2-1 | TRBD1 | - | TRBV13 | TGTGCCAGCAGCTTACGGGGACAGGGGATCCACAATGAGCAGTTCTTC | CASSLRGQGIHNEQFF
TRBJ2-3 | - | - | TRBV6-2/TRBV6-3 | TGTGCCAGCAGTTACCGAGGAGGGGCAGATACGCAGTATTTT | CASSYRGGADTQYF
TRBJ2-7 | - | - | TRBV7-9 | TGTGCCAGCAGCGGCCAACCCGGGACACAGAACCACGAGCAGTACTTC | CASSGQPGTQNHEQYF
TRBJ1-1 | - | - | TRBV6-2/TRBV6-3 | TGTGCCAGCAGTTACTCGGGGGGAGCGGCTTTCTTT | CASSYSGGAAFF
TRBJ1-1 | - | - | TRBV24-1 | TGTGCCACCAGTGAAACCAACAAGGGGGAAGCTTTCTTT | CATSETNKGEAFF
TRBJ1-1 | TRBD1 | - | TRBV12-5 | TGTGCTAGTGGCTATACAGGGGCCACTGAAGCTTTCTTT | CASGYTGATEAFF
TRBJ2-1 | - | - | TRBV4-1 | TGCGCCAGCAGCCAAGACCCTATCGGGAGCTCCTACAATGAGCAGTTCTTC | CASSQDPIGSSYNEQFF
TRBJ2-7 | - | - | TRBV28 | TGTGCCAGCAGGGCACAGGTGCAGGGATCCTACGAGCAGTACTTC | CASRAQVQGSYEQYF
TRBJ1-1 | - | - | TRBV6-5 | TGTGCCAGCAGATCAGGGTGGGTGAACACTGAAGCTTTCTTT | CASRSGWVNTEAFF
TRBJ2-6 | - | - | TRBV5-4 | TGTGCCAGCAGCTCAGGGGCGATTGGGGCCAACGTCCTGACTTTC | CASSSGAIGANVLTF
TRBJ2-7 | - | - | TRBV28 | TGTGCCAGCAGTTCATCTGGGCCCTACGAGCAGTACTTC | CASSSSGPYEQYF